These 3 T cell receptor beta chains were sequenced from one sample in a study of CD8 T cells in Susac syndrome. RNA totalling roughly 0.5 to 1 ug underwent reverse transcription with random hexamers. TCRdb processed the immunoSEQ multiplex PCR reads anew with MiXCR; each CDR3 protein has one entry. Among 160,000 or so distinct CDR3 sequences listed, around 95% were seen once. Sequencing was done on a sample of CD8+ T cells from PBMCs. These receptor sequences come from a human donor with multiple sclerosis.

The V and J genes are TRBV5-4 and TRBJ2-7; D possibly matches TRBD1 or TRBD2 (6 bases each). The CDR3 length is 14 residues. The V end was cut by 5 bases, the J end by 0 bases, with 12 bases between. Germline CDR1 and CDR2: SGHNT and YYREEE (reference sequence). CDR3 DNA sequence: TGTGCCAGCAGTCCGGGGGCCGGCTCCTACGAGCAGTACTTC. Encoded protein: CASSPGAGSYEQYF.

This clonotype was counted a single time. The chain recombines TRBV12-3 or TRBV12-4 with TRBJ2-7, with D unresolved. The ends were cut back, 2 bases at V and 5 bases at J, with 10 bases in the middle. This CDR3 contains 13 residues. In DNA form, the CDR3 reads TGTGCCAGCAGTTTACAGAGTGGCGACGAGCAGTACTTC. This encodes CASSLQSGDEQYF.

The chain links TRBV2 to TRBJ2-2; D uncertain. The germline CDR1 and CDR2 sequences are SNHLY and FYNNEI. The CDR3 spans 15 residues. Trimming removed 4 bases at V and 4 bases at J, with 13 bases between. CDR3 amino acids: CASSVLAESTGELFF. The CDR3 DNA follows: TGTGCCAGCAGTGTTCTCGCAGAGTCCACCGGGGAGCTGTTTTTT. The full variable domain, its missing parts supplied by reference TRBV2 and TRBJ2-2, is EPEVTQTPSHQVTQMGQEVILRCVPISNHLYFYWYRQILGQKVEFLVSFYNNEISEKSEIFDDQFSVERPDGSNFTLKIRSTKLEDSAMYFCASSVLAESTGELFFGEGSRLTVL.